Below, 8 T cell receptor beta chains from the same sample are listed, as sequenced in a study of regulatory T cells in long-lasting Graves disease (dated by TCRdb to about 2021). The library was built by means of multiplex PCR. TCRdb records Illumina HiSeq 4000 as the sequencer. iRepertoire HTBI primers and Arm-PCR amplification of CDR3 regions were used to construct TCR beta libraries. The raw public reads went through TCRdb reprocessing: fastp at Q25, MiXCR clone calling, in-frame beta chains kept. All rows with the same CDR3 protein become a single entry with the most common DNA and genes. The sample table lists a few hundred thousand distinct CDR3 sequences, approximately 16% of them with a count of one. The ten largest clones represent roughly 29% of the sample. The time point label, read with the paper, signifies: newly diagnosed GD, antithyroid drugs for less than 3 months. For both TCR sequencing and RNA sequencing, RNA was extracted from PBMCs in TRIzol.

The same specimen was also included in a second study, on T cells in Graves' hyperthyroidism and ophthalmopathy.

This material consisted of peripheral blood mononuclear cells (PBMCs), taken at new diagnosis, from a patient treated with antithyroid drugs. The receptor source for this set is a man aged 40-49 years with Graves disease. Donor details come from another sample of the same person, matched by shared clones.

This clonotype was seen repeatedly, ten times or more. CDR3 bases: TGTGCCAGCAGCTTGTTAGCGGGGGGTGACAATGAGCAGTTCTTC. Encoded protein: CASSLLAGGDNEQFF. V is TRBV5-6 and J is TRBJ2-1; 10 positions match TRBD2. CDR1 is SGHDT and CDR2 is YYEEEE in the germline V gene. This CDR3 region has 15 residues. Trimming took 1 base from V and 5 from J; bases not matched to a gene: 3.

This clonotype was observed at least ten times. This chain joins TRBV7-9 and TRBJ2-7; a possible D gene is TRBD2 (6 bases). The V gene lost 6 bases and the J gene lost 4 bases, with 13 bases spanning the gap. Germline CDR1 SEHNR, CDR2 FQNEAQ (reference sequence). The CDR3 runs to 13 residues. The CDR3 DNA reads TGTGCCAGCAGTTTATCGCGGGGTTACGAGCAGTACTTC. It codes for CASSLSRGYEQYF. Based on the CDR3 plus reference TRBV7-9 and TRBJ2-7, the full variable domain is DTGVSQNPRHKITKRGQNVTFRCDPISEHNRLYWYRQTLGQGPEFLTYFQNEAQLEKSRLLSDRFSAERPKGSFSTLEIQRTEQGDSAMYLCASSLSRGYEQYFGPGTRLTVT.

This clonotype was detected only a few times. The chain combines TRBV9 with TRBJ2-6, with a tentative D call TRBD2 (7 bases). The CDR3 extends over 20 amino acids. Germline V gives CDR1 SGDLS, CDR2 YYNGEE. With 0 bases removed from V and 0 bases from J, the gap between germline ends came to 19 bases. Written as DNA, the CDR3 is TGTGCCAGCAGCGTAGAGGGGGGAGGGACACATATCTCTGGGGCCAACGTCCTGACTTTC. Its translation: CASSVEGGGTHISGANVLTF.

The rearrangement joins TRBV11-2 to TRBJ2-1; D uncertain. In germline, CDR1 is SGHAT, CDR2 FQNNGV. The CDR3 spans 14 residues. The V and J ends lost 3 bases and 9 bases respectively, with 15 bases between them. CDR3 loop: CASSFKLPGSEQFF. For the CDR3, the DNA is TGTGCCAGCAGCTTTAAACTCCCAGGCAGTGAGCAGTTCTTC.

The table lists this clonotype with many counts. This chain's CDR3 is CSAPDRVRLEKLFF. The CDR3 nucleotides are TGCAGTGCTCCGGACAGGGTTCGATTAGAAAAACTGTTTTTT. The chain recombines TRBV20-1 with TRBJ1-4; 8 bases map to TRBD1. With V trimmed by 5 bases and J by 8 bases, 10 bases remained unmatched. The CDR3 covers 14 residues. From germline, CDR1 is DFQATT and CDR2 SNEGSKA (reference sequence).

A note on this clonotype: Germline is not matched at one junction end, which may reflect a read error. The J gene is TRBJ1-1, the V gene TRBV11-1, with D perhaps TRBD1 (6 bases). The CDR3 has 17 amino acids. The germline gives CDR1 SGHAT, CDR2 FQDESV (reference sequence). Here the CDR3 reads CASSLWGSQGRYTEAFF. CDR3 DNA: TGCGCCAGCAGCTTGTGGGGTTCACAGGGCAGATACACTGAAGCTTTCTTT.

This clonotype came up many times. A read error may produce the germline difference seen at one junction end. The chain carries TRBV5-1 and TRBJ2-7; D not resolved. CDR3 length: 15 amino acids. CDR1 is SGHRS, CDR2 YFSETQ, per germline. The DNA for the CDR3 is TGTGCCAGCAGCTCCCCGGAGTTCCTCCCCTACGAGCAGTACTTC. This gives the protein CASSSPEFLPYEQYF.

Concerning this clonotype itself: This may arise from a read error, as a much more abundant clone is one base away. The gene calls are TRBV3-1 and TRBJ1-1; D remains ambiguous. This CDR3 comprises 12 residues. Per the germline V gene, CDR1 is LGHDT and CDR2 is YNNKEL (reference sequence). The V end was cut by 0 bases, the J end by 11 bases, with 10 bases between. CDR3 DNA sequence: TGTGCCAGCAGCCAAGATCGGAGGAGGGCTTTCTTT. It is translated as CASSQDRRRAFF.